Listed below are T cell receptor beta chains from one sample, sequenced in a study of T cell responses to AZD1222 COVID-19 vaccine. Assay: immunoSEQ multiplex PCR; the TCRdb copy retains only in-frame clones and omits some. The data contain about 94,000 clones, roughly 85% of them singletons. This sample comprised peripheral blood, obtained 28 days after the second AZD1222 dose. All receptors come from an adult who received the AZD1222 COVID-19 vaccine. Each CDR3 is given with its conserved first and last residue. A D gene is named only where the DNA matches it firmly. Not every row has a clone size; where given, it reads once, few, many or a size class.

>few|TRBJ2-1|TRBV19|NA
TGTGCCAGTAGTATAGTAGGCAGGGGCACTCTTGACAATGAGCAGTTCTTC
CASSIVGRGTLDNEQFF
>NA|TRBJ2-3|TRBV11-3|NA
TGTGCCAGCAGCTTGGGCCGCCTAGATACGCAGTATTTT
CASSLGRLDTQYF
>NA|TRBJ2-2|TRBV3-1/TRBV3-2|NA
TGTGCCAGCAGCCTACCCACGTGGAGTGGGGAGCTGTTTTTT
CASSLPTWSGELFF
>NA|TRBJ2-1|TRBV7-2|NA
TGTGCCAGCAGCGAACCCTGGGGTAATGAGCAGTTCTTC
CASSEPWGNEQFF
>NA|TRBJ2-1|TRBV10-2|NA
TGCGCCAGCTCCGGACAGAACAATGAGCAGTTCTTC
CASSGQNNEQFF
>NA|TRBJ2-5|TRBV23-1|NA
TGCGCCAGCAGTCAATCCAGGACCCAGGGCTGGGAGACCCAGTACTTC
CASSQSRTQGWETQYF
>NA|TRBJ1-5|TRBV6-5|NA
TGTGCCAGCAGTAACGACGAAATGTCGAATCAGCCCCAGCATTTT
CASSNDEMSNQPQHF
>NA|TRBJ2-5|TRBV7-9|NA
TGTGCCAGCAGCTTATGGGACAATTCTCAAGAGACCCAGTACTTC
CASSLWDNSQETQYF
>once|TRBJ2-2|TRBV10-3|NA
TGTGCCATCGGGACCGGGGAGCTGTTTTTT
CAIGTGELFF
>NA|TRBJ2-3|TRBV7-8|NA
TGTGCCAGCAGCCTGTCCACAGATACGCAGTATTTT
CASSLSTDTQYF
>NA|TRBJ1-5|TRBV6-1|NA
TGTGCCAGCAGTGAAGGACGGCCCCAGCATTTT
CASSEGRPQHF
>few|TRBJ2-1|TRBV11-2|NA
TGTGCCAGCAGCTTAGTCGGTCAAAATGAGCAGTTCTTC
CASSLVGQNEQFF
>NA|TRBJ2-2|TRBV9|NA
TGTGCCAGCAGCGTTAGCGGTTATACCACCGGGGAGCTGTTTTTT
CASSVSGYTTGELFF
>NA|TRBJ1-1|TRBV7-2|TRBD1
TGTGCCAGCAGCTTAGATAACAGGGGCACTGAAGCTTTCTTT
CASSLDNRGTEAFF
>once|TRBJ1-3|TRBV9|NA
TGTGCCAGCAGCTTATCATCTTCTGGAAACACCATATATTTT
CASSLSSSGNTIYF
>NA|TRBJ1-2|TRBV19|NA
TGTGCCAGTAGTATAAGTATCGACTATGGCTACACCTTC
CASSISIDYGYTF
>NA|TRBJ2-3|TRBV7-3|NA
TGTGCCAGCAGCTTAATGGGCGGGGGCACAGATACGCAGTATTTT
CASSLMGGGTDTQYF
>NA|TRBJ1-6|TRBV10-3|TRBD1
TGTGCCATCAGTGATATACAGGGGGAAGGATCACCCCTCCACTTT
CAISDIQGEGSPLHF
>NA|TRBJ2-5|TRBV25-1|TRBD1
TGTGCCAGCAGTTTGCGCGCCCCCGGGACAGGGGTTCTCGAGACCCAGTACTTC
CASSLRAPGTGVLETQYF
>once|TRBJ1-2|TRBV2|TRBD1
TGTGCCAGCAGTGAGGGGACAGCTATTAACTATGGCTACACCTTC
CASSEGTAINYGYTF
>NA|TRBJ2-1|TRBV6-6|TRBD2
TGTGCCAGCAGTGATATAGCGGGAATTTACAATGAGCAGTTCTTC
CASSDIAGIYNEQFF
>NA|TRBJ2-2|TRBV3-1/TRBV3-2|NA
TGTGCCAGCAGCAAACAGGTGAACACCGGGGAGCTGTTTTTT
CASSKQVNTGELFF
>few|TRBJ2-2|TRBV6-5|TRBD2
TGTGCCAGCAGTTATCTAGCGGGAGATTTCGGCGGGGAGCTGTTTTTT
CASSYLAGDFGGELFF
>NA|TRBJ1-5|TRBV10-3|TRBD1
TGTGCCATCAGTGAGTCATCGGGGGGGATCGGGACAGAGCCCCAGCATTTT
CAISESSGGIGTEPQHF
>NA|TRBJ2-7|TRBV12-3/TRBV12-4|NA
TGTGCCAGCAGTTTAAACTACGAGCAGTACTTC
CASSLNYEQYF
>few|TRBJ1-6|TRBV30|TRBD1
TGTGCCTCGCCCAGGGGGAGCTCCTATAATTCACCCCTCCACTTT
CASPRGSSYNSPLHF
>NA|TRBJ2-3|TRBV18|TRBD2
TGTGCCAGCTCACCCCTTCCGACTAGCGGGAGGGCCGATACGCAGTATTTT
CASSPLPTSGRADTQYF
>NA|TRBJ2-3|TRBV5-1|TRBD2
TGCGCCAGCAGCTCCTCTAGCGGGAGGAGGGCAGATACGCAGTATTTT
CASSSSSGRRADTQYF
>NA|TRBJ2-4|TRBV3-1/TRBV3-2|NA
TGTGCCAGCAGCCAAGGGGGGAGTTATGGAAACATTCAGTACTTC
CASSQGGSYGNIQYF
>NA|TRBJ1-2|TRBV13|TRBD1
TGTGCCAGCAGCACCGGAACAGGGGGTGGCTTTCATGGCTACACCTTC
CASSTGTGGGFHGYTF
>once|TRBJ1-2|TRBV7-3|NA
TGTGCCAGCAGCTTAAATGACGGAGCTAACTATGGCTACACCTTC
CASSLNDGANYGYTF
>NA|TRBJ2-1|TRBV29-1|NA
TGCAGCGGGCAACCCGGCAATGAGCAGTTCTTC
CSGQPGNEQFF
>NA|TRBJ2-5|TRBV5-1|NA
TGCGCCAGCAGGAAGGGGGGGGCCGACCTAGAGACCCAGTACTTC
CASRKGGADLETQYF
>NA|TRBJ2-7|TRBV5-6|NA
TGTGCCAGCAGCTTCCGGGTTCTCTCCTACGAGCAGTACTTC
CASSFRVLSYEQYF
>NA|TRBJ2-1|TRBV18|NA
TGTGCCAGCTCGCCTACTGTCCTCTCCTACAATGAGCAGTTCTTC
CASSPTVLSYNEQFF
>NA|TRBJ1-3|TRBV7-2|NA
TGTGCCAGCAGCCTCGAGTCTCGGCGGGCTGGAAACACCATATATTTT
CASSLESRRAGNTIYF
>NA|TRBJ2-7|TRBV7-9|NA
TGTGCCAGCAGCATCTCGGGGCGGGGGCCTGCCTACGAGCAGTACTTC
CASSISGRGPAYEQYF